The clone carrying this TCR beta chain turned up a few times. Its target is not known. This sample was included in a study of identical twins. Study results and caveats: It was cross-sectional statistical analysis, not following the same donors, that the conclusions relied on.

Healthy Caucasians provided all donations. The authors used template switching to add a universal primer site and gave cDNA unique molecular identifiers. TCRdb analysed the 5' RACE reads with MiXCR anew, one entry per CDR3 protein. The table lists 400,000 to 500,000 distinct CDR3 sequences, roughly an eighth of them singletons. The sample also formed part of further work on yellow fever vaccine responses in identical twins. That source adds: Reportedly, twins showed a vaccine T cell response that looked partly convergent and partly personalized.

The specimen was CD4+ T cells sorted from blood. The source is a woman aged 18-29 years in good health.

The CDR3 spells CASSLGHRPYEQYF. CDR3 nucleotides: TGTGCCAGCAGCTTAGGTCACAGGCCCTACGAGCAGTACTTC. The chain carries TRBV13 and TRBJ2-7; D perhaps matches TRBD1 (5 bases). The V end was cut by 0 bases, the J end by 2 bases, with 8 bases between. This CDR3 spans 14 amino acids. Germline lookup yields CDR1 PRHDT and CDR2 FYEKMQ (reference sequence).